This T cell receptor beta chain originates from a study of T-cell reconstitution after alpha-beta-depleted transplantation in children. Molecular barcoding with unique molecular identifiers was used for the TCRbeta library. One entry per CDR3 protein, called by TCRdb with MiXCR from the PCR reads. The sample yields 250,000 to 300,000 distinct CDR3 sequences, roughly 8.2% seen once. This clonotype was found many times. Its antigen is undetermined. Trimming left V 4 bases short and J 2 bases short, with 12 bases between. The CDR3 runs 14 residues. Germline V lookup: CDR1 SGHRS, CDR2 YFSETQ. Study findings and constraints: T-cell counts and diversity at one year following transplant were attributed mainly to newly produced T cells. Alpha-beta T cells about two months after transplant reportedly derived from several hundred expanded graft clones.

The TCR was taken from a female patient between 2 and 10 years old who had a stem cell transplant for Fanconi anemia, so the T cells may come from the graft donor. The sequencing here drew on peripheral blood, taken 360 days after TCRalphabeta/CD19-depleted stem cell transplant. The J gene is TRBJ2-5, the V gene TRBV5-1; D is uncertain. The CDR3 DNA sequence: TGCGCCAGCAGCCCGCAGAACATACAAGAGACCCAGTACTTC. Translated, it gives CASSPQNIQETQYF.